These 14 T cell receptor beta chains originate from one sample sequenced in a study of sequential checkpoint blockade in melanoma. Sequencing used immunoSEQ multiplex PCR; TCRdb keeps in-frame clones, though not all of them. The data hold about 40,000 clones, with 80% to 90% observed a single time. Treatment described: randomized to nivolumab then ipilimumab (arm A) or the reverse (arm B). The sequences come from CD8+ T cells sorted from blood (inferred from file names), collected from a patient given nivolumab and ipilimumab in sequence. Source of these receptors: a human donor with melanoma.

The chain recombines TRBV5-1 with TRBJ2-2; 7 nucleotides agree with TRBD2. V lost 2 bases and J lost 6; bases outside the gene matches: 1. CDR1 SGHRS and CDR2 YFSETQ come from the germline V gene. The CDR3 contains 13 residues. CDR3 sequence: CASSFTSAGELFF. The CDR3 coding sequence is TGCGCCAGCAGCTTTACTAGCGCCGGGGAGCTGTTTTTT.

The V gene is TRBV6-1, the J gene TRBJ2-7; the D gene is possibly TRBD1 (6 bases). The V and J ends lost 6 bases and 3 bases respectively, with 15 bases between them. This CDR3 spans 14 amino acids. Germline assignment: CDR1 MNHNS and CDR2 SASEGT. CDR3 in DNA: TGTGCCAGCAGGGAGAACAGGGCCAACTACGAGCAGTACGTC. Its translation is CASRENRANYEQYV.

The genes are TRBV4-1 and TRBJ1-4, with 8 positions matching TRBD1. J gave up 7 bases and V 4 bases, and 11 bases lay outside the gene matches. CDR1 MGHRA and CDR2 YSYEKL come from the germline V gene. CDR3 length: 16 residues. In DNA form, the CDR3 reads TGCGCCAGCAGCCCGACCCCAGGGGGCGACGGTGAAAAACTGTTTTTT. Its protein product is CASSPTPGGDGEKLFF.

The chain uses TRBV7-9 and TRBJ2-7; D ambiguous. V was trimmed by 5 bases and J by 5 bases, leaving 10 bases between them. CDR1 is SEHNR and CDR2 is FQNEAQ in the germline V gene (reference sequence). This CDR3 contains 12 residues. In DNA, the CDR3 is TGTGCCAGCAGCCCCACGGGTGACGAGCAGTACTTC. Translating it yields CASSPTGDEQYF. Together with reference TRBV7-9 and TRBJ2-7, the CDR3 gives the full variable domain: DTGVSQNPRHKITKRGQNVTFRCDPISEHNRLYWYRQTLGQGPEFLTYFQNEAQLEKSRLLSDRFSAERPKGSFSTLEIQRTEQGDSAMYLCASSPTGDEQYFGPGTRLTVT.

The chain recombines TRBV12-5 with TRBJ2-7; 14 positions match TRBD2. The CDR3 extends over 14 amino acids. Per the germline V gene, CDR1 is LGHNT and CDR2 is FRNRAP. The V segment lost 7 bases and the J segment 11 bases; nucleotides outside the gene matches: 10. The CDR3 DNA reads TGTGCTAGTGCCGGGACTAGCGGGAGCCCAGGGGAGTACTTC. Protein: CASAGTSGSPGEYF.

The rearrangement uses TRBV6-5 and TRBJ2-1, with D perhaps matching TRBD2 (6 bases). From germline, CDR1 is MNHEY and CDR2 SVGAGI. V lost 0 bases and J lost 5, with 11 bases in between. The CDR3 runs 15 residues. As DNA, the CDR3 is TGTGCCAGCAGTTACTCGGGGACTGGGCACAATGAGCAGTTCTTC. It is translated as CASSYSGTGHNEQFF.

The chain is built from TRBV5-1 and TRBJ2-5; TRBD2 is a possible D gene (5 bases). CDR1 and CDR2 (germline): SGHRS, YFSETQ. V lost 7 bases and J 5 bases, leaving 9 bases between the germline ends. The CDR3 contains 11 residues. The CDR3 protein is CASGPGETQYF. In DNA, the CDR3 is TGCGCCAGCGGACCGGGGGAGACCCAGTACTTC. The entire variable domain, with the rest obtained from reference TRBV5-1 and TRBJ2-5, is as follows: KAGVTQTPRYLIKTRGQQVTLSCSPISGHRSVSWYQQTPGQGLQFLFEYFSETQRNKGNFPGRFSGRQFSNSRSEMNVSTLELGDSALYLCASGPGETQYFGPGTRLLVL.

This clone was found a few times. The rearrangement joins TRBV11-2 to TRBJ2-7; TRBD2 matches 9 bases. CDR1 SGHAT and CDR2 FQNNGV come from the germline V gene. With V trimmed by 2 bases and J by 2 bases, 4 bases remained unmatched. The CDR3 is 15 amino acids. CDR3 region: CASSLTSGPAYEQYV. The CDR3 region has the DNA TGTGCCAGCAGCTTAACTAGCGGGCCAGCCTACGAGCAGTACGTC.

This clone was detected only a few times. J is TRBJ2-1 and V is TRBV5-1, with a tentative D call TRBD2 (5 bases). V gave up 0 bases and J gave up 0 bases, with 7 bases separating them. The germline V gene encodes CDR1 SGHRS and CDR2 YFSETQ. This CDR3 region has 15 residues. This CDR3 reads CASSLEGSSYNEQFF. CDR3 sequence (DNA): TGCGCCAGCAGCTTGGAAGGGAGCTCCTACAATGAGCAGTTCTTC. Using reference TRBV5-1 and TRBJ2-1 for the parts outside the CDR3, the full variable domain is KAGVTQTPRYLIKTRGQQVTLSCSPISGHRSVSWYQQTPGQGLQFLFEYFSETQRNKGNFPGRFSGRQFSNSRSEMNVSTLELGDSALYLCASSLEGSSYNEQFFGPGTRLTVL.

V and J are TRBV5-1 and TRBJ2-4, with D perhaps TRBD2 (6 bases). The V gene lost 0 bases and the J gene lost 12 bases, with 10 bases spanning the gap. Germline V lookup: CDR1 SGHRS, CDR2 YFSETQ. The CDR3 is 12 residues long. CDR3 sequence: CASSLGGGSQYF. The CDR3 region has the DNA TGCGCCAGCAGCTTGGGTGGGGGGTCTCAGTACTTC.

The CDR3 nucleotides are TGTGCCTGGAGTGTCGGGCGGACTTCGGCCCTAGACGTC. Amino acid sequence: CAWSVGRTSALDV. V usage is TRBV30 and J usage is TRBJ2-7, with D maybe TRBD2 (5 bases). This CDR3 region has 13 residues. Germline V lookup: CDR1 GTSNPN, CDR2 SVGIG (reference sequence).

This clone has just one count. The chain has TRBV9 and TRBJ2-1; 10 positions agree with TRBD2. With 4 bases clipped from V and 7 bases from J, the junction kept 20 bases outside the gene matches. Germline V gives CDR1 SGDLS, CDR2 YYNGEE. The CDR3 runs 19 residues. The CDR3 DNA reads as TGTGCCAGCAGCACCAGGGCCCAAAAAGTAGCGGGAGGCTGGAATGAGCAGTTCTTC. Protein sequence: CASSTRAQKVAGGWNEQFF.

V gene TRBV5-1 combines with J gene TRBJ2-3; 8 nucleotides line up with TRBD2. CDR1 and CDR2 (germline): SGHRS, YFSETQ. The CDR3 consists of 14 residues. V shed 2 bases, J shed 6 bases, and the junction held 5 bases outside the gene matches. This CDR3 is CASSFVAGTDTQYF. In DNA form, the CDR3 reads TGCGCCAGCAGCTTCGTAGCGGGAACCGATACGCAGTATTTT.

J is TRBJ1-1 and V is TRBV27; maybe TRBD1 (5 bases). The V end was cut by 4 bases, the J end by 5 bases, with 8 bases between. The CDR3 is 12 amino acids. Germline lookup yields CDR1 MNHEY and CDR2 SMNVEV (reference sequence). The chain's CDR3 is CASSYGGTEAFF. CDR3 DNA sequence: TGTGCCAGCAGTTACGGGGGGACTGAAGCTTTCTTT.